This T cell receptor (beta chain) was sequenced during a study of vaccination effects on CD4 cells after COVID-19. At the level of the study: It was two doses of either the BNT162b2 or mRNA-1273 vaccine that participants received.

Prior to sequencing, the ViraFEST assay stimulated PBMC with viral peptide pools, which expanded the antigen-specific CD4+ T cells. CD4+ T cell isolation took place after 10 days of culture. Prior SARS-CoV-2 infection was absent in the vaccine recipients, as shown by negative nucleocapsid antibodies. Germline-derived CDR1 and CDR2 are SGHVS and FQNEAQ. This CDR3 spans 14 amino acids. Between the trimmed V and J ends, which lost 1 base and 4 bases, there was a span of 9 bases. Sequenced by immunoSEQ multiplex PCR; TCRdb stores in-frame clones only, minus some. Of 25,000 or so clones detected, 55% to 80% appear once; the ten largest clones hold approximately 5%. The count of this clone is one. Its antigen is unknown. Overall study results and limits: In the late period after vaccination, infection- and vaccine-induced clones contracted markedly.

The rearrangement links TRBV7-8 to TRBJ2-3; D gene unclear. This TCR was recovered from a human donor who received a COVID-19 vaccine. The input for sequencing was CD4+ T cells from PBMCs cultured with SARS-CoV-2 spike peptides, taken before COVID-19 vaccination. The CDR3 loop reads CASSLVLAADTQYF. The CDR3 DNA reads TGTGCCAGCAGCTTAGTACTCGCAGCAGATACGCAGTATTTT.